The next 3 T cell receptor beta chains were all read from a single sample in a study of response to subunit inactivated influenza vaccine. Each CDR3 protein is one row after TCRdb ran MiXCR on the RT-PCR reads. The sample lists a few hundred thousand distinct CDR3 sequences; 13% to 15% were seen once. The specimen comprised PBMCs from blood, sampled roughly 13 days after vaccination. These receptors came from a man in his forties or fifties who received an inactivated influenza vaccine.

The chain uses TRBV9 and TRBJ2-2; 9 nucleotides agree with TRBD1. J gave up 9 bases and V 3 bases, and 6 bases lay outside the gene matches. The CDR3 runs to 14 residues. Germline values: CDR1 SGDLS, CDR2 YYNGEE. The CDR3 reads CASSATGGSWELFF. In nucleotides, the CDR3 is TGTGCCAGCAGCGCGACAGGGGGATCCTGGGAGCTGTTTTTT. Full variable domain (missing parts from reference TRBV9 and TRBJ2-2): DSGVTQTPKHLITATGQRVTLRCSPRSGDLSVYWYQQSLDQGLQFLIQYYNGEERAKGNILERFSAQQFPDLHSELNLSSLELGDSALYFCASSATGGSWELFFGEGSRLTVL.

This clonotype was counted between two and nine times. The genes are TRBV14 and TRBJ2-1; either TRBD1 or TRBD2 may fit D (5 bases each). The CDR3 loop spans 16 amino acids. V was cut by 1 base and J by 6 bases, with 16 bases left in between. Germline-derived CDR1 and CDR2 are SGHDN and FVKESK. The CDR3 sequence: CASSQARIGGGNEQFF. Here the CDR3 DNA reads TGTGCCAGCAGCCAAGCGAGGATTGGGGGTGGCAATGAGCAGTTCTTC.

The chain carries TRBV28 and TRBJ2-1; no clear D gene. The CDR3 spans 12 residues. Germline assignment: CDR1 MDHEN and CDR2 SYDVKM. Trimming removed 4 bases from V and 7 bases from J, with 8 bases in between. For the CDR3, the DNA is TGTGCCAGCAGTTCCTCCAGGAATGAGCAGTTCTTC. Its translation: CASSSSRNEQFF.